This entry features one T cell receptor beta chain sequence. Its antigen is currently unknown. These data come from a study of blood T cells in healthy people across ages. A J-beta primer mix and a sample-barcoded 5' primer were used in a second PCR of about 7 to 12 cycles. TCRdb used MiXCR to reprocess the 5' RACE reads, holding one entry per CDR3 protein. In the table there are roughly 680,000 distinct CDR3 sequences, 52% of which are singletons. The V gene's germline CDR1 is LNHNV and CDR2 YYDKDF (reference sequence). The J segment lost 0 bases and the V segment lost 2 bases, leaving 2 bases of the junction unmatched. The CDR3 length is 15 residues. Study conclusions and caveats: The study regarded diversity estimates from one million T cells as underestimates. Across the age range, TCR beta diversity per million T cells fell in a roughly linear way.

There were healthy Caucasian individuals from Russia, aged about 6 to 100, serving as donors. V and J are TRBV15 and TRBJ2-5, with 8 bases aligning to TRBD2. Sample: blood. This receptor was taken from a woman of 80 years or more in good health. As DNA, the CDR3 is TGTGCCACCAGCAGAATTAGCGGGAACCAAGAGACCCAGTACTTC. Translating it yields CATSRISGNQETQYF.